The 18 T cell receptor beta chains presented below share a single source sample, sequenced in a study of metastatic and nonmetastatic thyroid tumors. Patients had received no treatment of any kind before thyroid surgery. TCRdb reprocessed the PCR reads using MiXCR. The sample lists about 20,000 clones, 20% to 25% occurring once. The sample was tumor tissue. Every receptor here comes from a male donor with papillary thyroid cancer or a benign thyroid nodule (not recorded which). Some clones in this sample may be carry-over from other donors' samples.

The chain uses TRBV12-3 or TRBV12-4 and TRBJ1-1; D unresolved. The CDR3 is 13 residues long. V lost 5 bases to trimming and J lost 7 bases, with 14 bases between them. The CDR3: CASSQGSGDEAFF. DNA for the CDR3: TGTGCCAGCAGTCAAGGCTCTGGGGATGAAGCTTTCTTT.

Notes on this clone: This clone may be a read error of a much larger clone one base away. V usage is TRBV11-2 and J usage is TRBJ2-4; no clear D gene. The CDR3 has 13 amino acids. V was clipped by 4 bases and J by 9 bases, with 13 bases between them. Germline V gene lookup returns CDR1 SGHAT and CDR2 FQNNGV. CDR3 residues: CASSWVYGGIQYF. CDR3 nucleotide sequence: TGTGCCAGCAGCTGGGTTTACGGTGGCATTCAGTACTTC.

This chain uses TRBV30 with TRBJ1-5; D not certain. The V and J ends lost 0 bases and 6 bases respectively, with 15 bases between them. The length of the CDR3 is 15 residues. CDR1 and CDR2 from the germline V gene are GTSNPN and SVGIG (reference sequence). CDR3 DNA sequence: TGTGCCTGGAGTGTGGGCGTCGGGGAAGGTCAGCCCCAGCATTTT. It translates to CAWSVGVGEGQPQHF.

At least ten counts were recorded for this clone. This rearrangement joins TRBV4-2 to TRBJ2-7; D is perhaps TRBD1 (5 bases). Germline V lookup: CDR1 LGHNA, CDR2 YNFKEQ. The CDR3 runs to 16 residues. Between the trimmed V and J ends, which lost 1 base and 3 bases, there was a span of 16 bases. CDR3 in amino acids: CASSQVTAPGLYEQYF. Written as DNA, the CDR3 is TGTGCCAGCAGCCAAGTCACGGCCCCAGGGCTCTACGAGCAGTACTTC.

This clone occurred many times. The chain is built from TRBV18 and TRBJ2-5; D unclear. Germline V gives CDR1 KGHSH, CDR2 LQKENI. The CDR3 is 12 amino acids. V gave up 6 bases and J gave up 2 bases, with 7 bases separating them. The CDR3 region has the DNA TGTGCCAGCTCTATACAACAAGAGACCCAGTACTTC. This sequence encodes CASSIQQETQYF.

This clone is labeled as medium-sized (0.01 to 0.1%). V and J are TRBV6-2 or TRBV6-3 and TRBJ2-7; D is possibly TRBD1 (6 bases). V dropped 0 bases and J dropped 3 bases, with 18 bases sitting between them. The CDR3 is 17 amino acids. Per the germline V gene, CDR1 is MNHEY and CDR2 is SVGEGT. Written as DNA, the CDR3 is TGTGCCAGCAGTTACTCGACTGGGCCCAGGGGCGGCTACGAGCAGTACTTC. Its protein is CASSYSTGPRGGYEQYF.

Ten or more counts support this clone. The CDR3 bases are TGTGCCAGCAGTTTGATGGGCGGAGAGCAGTACTTC. Translation gives CASSLMGGEQYF. The rearrangement uses TRBV27 and TRBJ2-7; D is ambiguous. There are 12 residues in the CDR3. Germline V gene sequence: CDR1 MNHEY, CDR2 SMNVEV (reference sequence). Trimming stripped 3 bases from V and 7 bases from J, with 10 bases between.

The J gene is TRBJ2-2, the V gene TRBV2, with no clear D. Per the germline V gene, CDR1 is SNHLY and CDR2 is FYNNEI. Trimming removed 9 bases from V and 4 bases from J, with 12 bases in between. This CDR3 is built from 13 residues. The CDR3 region is CASQRVPTGELFF. The CDR3 coding sequence is TGTGCCAGTCAACGGGTCCCCACCGGGGAGCTGTTTTTT.

This clone appeared a few times. The chain uses TRBV6-6 and TRBJ2-2; D possibly uses TRBD1 or TRBD2 (5 bases each). The CDR3 is made up of 15 amino acids. The germline V gene has CDR1 MNHNY and CDR2 SVGAGI (reference sequence). V was pared by 2 bases and J by 1 base, with 8 bases between. The CDR3, as DNA: TGTGCCAGCAGTTACGGGACGGAGAACACCGGGGAGCTGTTTTTT. It is translated as CASSYGTENTGELFF.

This clone was seen ten or more times. This chain links TRBV10-3 with TRBJ2-2, with 9 bases fitting TRBD1. V was pared by 7 bases and J by 3 bases, with 3 bases of the junction left unmatched. CDR1 ENHRY and CDR2 SYGVKD come from the germline V gene. CDR3 length equals 14 residues. The CDR3: CAINRGRDTGELFF. The CDR3 bases are TGTGCCATCAACAGGGGGCGAGACACCGGGGAGCTGTTTTTT.

This clone has ten or more counts. The chain carries TRBV3-1 and TRBJ2-1; D unresolved. V shed 4 bases and J shed 6 bases, with 7 bases lying between them. The germline V gene encodes CDR1 LGHDT and CDR2 YNNKEL (reference sequence). The CDR3 spans 12 residues. The CDR3 region is CASSRRGNEQFF. As DNA, the CDR3 is TGTGCCAGCAGCCGAAGAGGCAATGAGCAGTTCTTC.

This clone has a count of ten or more. This same CDR3 is encoded by further DNA sequences in the sample. The rearrangement joins TRBV15 to TRBJ1-2; 12 bases are shared with TRBD1. Germline values: CDR1 LNHNV, CDR2 YYDKDF (reference sequence). V lost 1 base to trimming and J lost 6 bases; unmatched junction nucleotides: 15. The CDR3 contains 19 residues. The CDR3 DNA is TGTGCCACCAGCAGAGCTGTTATAGGGACAGGGGGCGGGTGGAATGGCTACACCTTC. Protein sequence: CATSRAVIGTGGGWNGYTF.

Ten or more counts support this clone. This chain uses TRBV2 with TRBJ2-5, with TRBD1 matching over 10 bases. V was pared by 6 bases and J by 5 bases, with 3 bases of the junction left unmatched. The germline V gene encodes CDR1 SNHLY and CDR2 FYNNEI. The CDR3 has 13 amino acids. CDR3 sequence: CASRPGQGETQYF. The CDR3 bases are TGTGCCAGCAGGCCGGGACAGGGGGAGACCCAGTACTTC.

A remark on this clone: One end of the junction varies from germline; a read error may be responsible. The V and J genes are TRBV20-1 and TRBJ1-1, with D perhaps matching TRBD1 (6 bases). CDR1 is DFQATT and CDR2 is SNEGSKA in the germline V gene (reference sequence). The CDR3 is made up of 18 amino acids. As DNA, the CDR3 is TGTAGTGCTAGTCTCTATCTGGCCGGGACATACCGTCTATATGAAGCTTTCTTT. Translating it yields CSASLYLAGTYRLYEAFF.

This clone was found many times. V and J are TRBV28 and TRBJ2-5; a possible D gene is TRBD1 (5 bases). Germline V gene sequence: CDR1 MDHEN, CDR2 SYDVKM. V dropped 7 bases and J dropped 1 base, with 7 bases sitting between them. The CDR3 runs 12 residues. The CDR3 protein is CASNTGQETQYF. The CDR3 DNA reads TGTGCCAGCAACACAGGCCAAGAGACCCAGTACTTC.

The sample holds many counts of this clone. The chain links TRBV19 to TRBJ2-5, with D possibly TRBD1 on 5 matching bases. The CDR3 contains 15 residues. Trimming shortened V by 5 bases and J by 5 bases, and 18 bases separated the two germline ends. Germline V CDR1 and CDR2: LNHDA, SQIVND (reference sequence). Here the CDR3 reads CASSRLRQGVETQYF. The CDR3 DNA is TGTGCCAGTAGTCGTCTTCGTCAAGGGGTGGAGACCCAGTACTTC. Complete variable domain (other parts from reference TRBV19 and TRBJ2-5): DGGITQSPKYLFRKEGQNVTLSCEQNLNHDAMYWYRQDPGQGLRLIYYSQIVNDFQKGDIAEGYSVSREKKESFPLTVTSAQKNPTAFYLCASSRLRQGVETQYFGPGTRLLVL.

The chain joins TRBV20-1 to TRBJ1-6; no reliable D call. The CDR3 loop spans 14 amino acids. Germline V gene sequence: CDR1 DFQATT, CDR2 SNEGSKA (reference sequence). With 6 bases removed from V and 7 bases from J, the gap between germline ends came to 16 bases. For the CDR3, the DNA is TGCAGTGCCCTCCGAGGGTTGGGGAATTCACCCCTCCACTTT. Protein product: CSALRGLGNSPLHF.

The sample holds a few counts of this clone. At one end, the junction sequence differs from germline, possibly due to a read error. The V and J genes are TRBV27 and TRBJ1-1; D is unclear. The germline V gene has CDR1 MNHEY and CDR2 SMNVEV (reference sequence). This CDR3 has 14 amino acids. CDR3 residues: CANSLGSMNTEAFF. CDR3 nucleotides: TGTGCCAACAGTTTGGGCAGTATGAACACTGAAGCTTTCTTT.